This TCR beta chain was documented in a study of T cells after yellow fever vaccination. Study-wide results and caveats: Weaker, the secondary response had a peak occurring faster, on day 5 versus 15. Primary-vaccination clones mostly resurfaced post-booster (96% CD4, 85% to 90% CD8).

It was through 5'RACE template switching that TCR cDNA was made, with a universal primer site and UMIs added. TCRdb called the 5' RACE reads again in MiXCR, with one record for every CDR3 protein. The sample yields about 96,000 distinct CDR3 sequences, over 8% seen once. Germline V gene lookup returns CDR1 MNHEY and CDR2 SVGAGI. Germline trimming cut 3 bases from V and 4 bases from J; bases unmatched to any gene: 15. The CDR3 covers 17 residues. The J gene is TRBJ2-7, the V gene TRBV6-5, with 7 bases fitting TRBD1. The sample consisted of CD8+ T cells not binding an NS4B(214-222) dextramer, sorted from PBMCs, taken roughly 14 days after the first yellow fever vaccination. This clonotype was sampled from a man aged 18-30 years who received the YFV17D yellow fever vaccine. The CDR3 DNA sequence: TGTGCCAGCAGTTATGCGGCAGGGGGTATGTCGATGTACGAGCAGTACTTC. Translation: CASSYAAGGMSMYEQYF.